This T cell receptor beta chain was captured by sequencing in a study of identical twins. This CDR3 is 17 amino acids long. J was trimmed by 2 bases and V by 5 bases; bases with no gene match: 14. Germline V gene lookup returns CDR1 SNHLY and CDR2 FYNNEI. In TCRdb, the 5' RACE reads were re-called with MiXCR into one record per CDR3 protein. The sample yields approximately 470,000 distinct CDR3 sequences, about 14% seen once. Study-wide findings and caveats: Analyses based on zero insertions could be partly confounded by invariant MAIT and iNKT cells.

This clonotype was picked up many times. The antigen remains unidentified. The same data also went into a second study, on yellow fever vaccine responses in identical twins.

Sequencing was carried out using CD4+ T cells sorted from blood. The receptor was derived from a woman between 18 and 29 years old in good health. The chain employs TRBV2 and TRBJ2-5; 7 bases align to TRBD1. The CDR3 here is CASSREDRRISQETQYF. The CDR3 DNA reads TGTGCCAGCAGTCGCGAGGACAGGAGGATTTCTCAAGAGACCCAGTACTTC.